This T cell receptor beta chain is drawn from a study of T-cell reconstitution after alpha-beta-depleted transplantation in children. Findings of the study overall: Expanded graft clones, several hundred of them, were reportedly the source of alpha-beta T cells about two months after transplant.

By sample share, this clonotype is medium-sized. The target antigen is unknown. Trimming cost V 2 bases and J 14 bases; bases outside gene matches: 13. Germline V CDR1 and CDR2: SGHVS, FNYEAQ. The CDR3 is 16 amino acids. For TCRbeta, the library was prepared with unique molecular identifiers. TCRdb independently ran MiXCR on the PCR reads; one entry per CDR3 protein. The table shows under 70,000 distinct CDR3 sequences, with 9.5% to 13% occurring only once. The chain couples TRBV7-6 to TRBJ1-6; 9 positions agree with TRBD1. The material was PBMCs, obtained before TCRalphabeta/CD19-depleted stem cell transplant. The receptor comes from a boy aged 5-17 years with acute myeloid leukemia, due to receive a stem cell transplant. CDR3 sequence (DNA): TGTGCCAGCAGCTTAACGGCGGGGACAGGGTGGAGGGCCCTCCACTTT. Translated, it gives CASSLTAGTGWRALHF.